Listed below are T cell receptor beta chains from one sample, sequenced in a study of shared clonotypes between healthy human individuals. The protocol was immunoSEQ multiplex PCR, while the TCRdb copy is restricted to in-frame clones and leaves out a portion. The sample shows 2 million or so clones, approximately 95% of them seen only once. Input material: naive CD4+ T cells sorted from blood. The receptors derive from a man between 18 and 29 years old in good health. The conserved cysteine and the conserved F or W are not part of the CDR3 here. The order of the fields is V gene, CDR3 protein.

TRBV5-1,ASSSDRGPTDTQY
TRBV7-2,ASSLLAGGPINEQF
TRBV5-1,ASSLGTGANQPQH
TRBV11-2,ASSLFRVTGELF
TRBV6-5,ASTESVSGNTIY
TRBV5-1,ASSLEGNSYNEQF
TRBV18,ASSPGRETYEQY
TRBV30,AWSHLNEQY
TRBV18,ASSPQQGRANTGELF
TRBV5-6,ASRGQGYNSPLH
TRBV11-2,ASSLTGGLQETQY
TRBV6-5,ASRKQGNTEAF
TRBV5-1,ASSLHRETGELF
TRBV14,ASSQDRSQF
TRBV2,ASRLKAAGGADTQY
TRBV7-2,ASSFRQGANYGYT
TRBV6-9,ASSLVNRGYEQY
TRBV4-1,ASSPARTGSDTQY
TRBV2,ASRLIVRASYGYT
TRBV27,ASSRREGHGEQF
TRBV30,AWSVHFTDTQY
TRBV28,ASSSPAGATYEQY
TRBV5-8,ASSLWTGYGRLGEKLF
TRBV7-9,ASSQSTDTQY
TRBV5-4,ASSLGTGRHQETQY
TRBV7-8,ASSLQTTGNQPQH
TRBV19,ASSIGPSGLYNEQF
TRBV6-6,ASSYSGNTGELF
TRBV7-8,ASSLVRAPEAF